One and the same sample provided the 5 T cell receptor beta chains below, sequenced in a study of cytomegalovirus exposure and HLA in healthy donors. Both 60 Vbeta primers and 13 Jbeta primers went into the PCR. Assay: immunoSEQ multiplex PCR; the TCRdb copy retains only in-frame clones and omits some. The sample records fewer than 100,000 clones, 7.6% being singletons. Material for sequencing was PBMCs. The receptors come from a man in his forties or fifties in good health and CMV-seronegative.

The chain uses TRBV9 and TRBJ2-5, with D unresolved. Germline V gene lookup returns CDR1 SGDLS and CDR2 YYNGEE. Deletions cut 0 bases from V and 5 bases from J, with 14 bases between. This CDR3 has 15 amino acids. The CDR3 region has the DNA TGTGCCAGCAGCGTAGCGGCTAGGCTCCTGGAGACCCAGTACTTC. It is translated as CASSVAARLLETQYF.

The chain employs TRBV29-1 and TRBJ2-7, with a possible D match to TRBD2 (6 bases). Deletions cut 0 bases from V and 11 bases from J, with 14 bases between. Germline assignment: CDR1 SQVTM and CDR2 ANQGSEA. The CDR3 is made up of 12 amino acids. The CDR3, as DNA: TGCAGCGTTGAAGAAGGGAGAACGGGGGAGTACTTC. It specifies CSVEEGRTGEYF.

This clone was found a few times. The gene calls are TRBV6-5 and TRBJ2-1, with 7 bases that match TRBD1. CDR3 length: 15 amino acids. Trimming removed 3 bases from V and 10 bases from J; junction bases left unmatched: 12. Germline values: CDR1 MNHEY, CDR2 SVGAGI. As DNA, the CDR3 is TGTGCCAGCAGTTATGGGACAGCCGGTGATGAGGAGCAGTTCTTC. It yields the protein CASSYGTAGDEEQFF.

The chain couples TRBV30 to TRBJ2-1; 7 bases are a match to TRBD2. CDR1 and CDR2 from the germline V gene are GTSNPN and SVGIG (reference sequence). V trimming: 0 bases; J trimming: 9 bases; junction bases outside the gene matches: 11. The CDR3 sequence is 15 residues long. The DNA for the CDR3 is TGTGCCTGGAGTGTGGGCGGGAGCTCTATAGTTGAGCAGTTCTTC. As protein: CAWSVGGSSIVEQFF.

This clone ranks as medium-sized. This rearrangement joins TRBV6-5 to TRBJ2-1; 8 nucleotides match TRBD1. CDR1 and CDR2 from the germline V gene are MNHEY and SVGAGI. The CDR3 contains 12 residues. V trimming: 6 bases; J trimming: 9 bases; junction bases outside the gene matches: 4. The CDR3 loop is CASRTGATEQFF. CDR3 sequence (DNA): TGTGCCAGCAGGACAGGGGCTACTGAGCAGTTCTTC.